These 3 T cell receptor beta chains originate from one sample sequenced in a study of blood T cell repertoires in COVID-19. Sequenced by immunoSEQ multiplex PCR; TCRdb stores in-frame clones only, minus some. The sample lists about 86,000 clones, over 80% seen once, with over 0.95% in the top ten. Material: peripheral blood. The receptor source for this set is a human donor in a cohort sampled during active COVID-19.

The chain uses TRBV6-5 and TRBJ2-7; D is uncertain. The CDR3 has 15 amino acids. Germline V gene data show CDR1 as MNHEY and CDR2 as SVGAGI. Trimming removed 8 bases from V and 5 bases from J, with 22 bases in between. The CDR3 protein is CASPLRRSKVDEQYF. The CDR3 DNA is TGTGCCAGCCCGCTAAGGAGAAGCAAGGTGGACGAGCAGTACTTC.

On this clone itself: The sample carries other DNA sequences with the same CDR3. V is TRBV9 and J is TRBJ2-1, with D tentatively TRBD2 (6 bases). This CDR3 contains 13 residues. CDR1 and CDR2 from the germline V gene are SGDLS and YYNGEE. V was cut by 0 bases and J by 6 bases, with 7 bases left in between. In nucleotides, the CDR3 is TGTGCCAGCAGCGTAGGACTAGGCAATGAGCAGTTCTTC. It is translated as CASSVGLGNEQFF.

The chain recombines TRBV27 with TRBJ1-5, with 7 bases fitting TRBD1. There are 14 residues in the CDR3. Germline CDR1 and CDR2: MNHEY and SMNVEV (reference sequence). V shed 6 bases and J 2 bases; nucleotides not matched to a gene: 4. The CDR3 is CASRPTGGNQPQHF. CDR3 DNA: TGTGCCAGCAGGCCCACAGGGGGCAATCAGCCCCAGCATTTT.